Listed here is a single T cell receptor beta chain. Its antigen is unidentified. In the PCR, 60 Vbeta and 13 Jbeta primers were used. Methods used by the authors: Among the unique TCR beta chains that a later analysis counted, 75 million to 85 million in all, 10 million to 11 million were shared. Assay used: immunoSEQ multiplex PCR; TCRdb lists only in-frame clones, some missing. V, J and clone size are taken as reported in that table, and D and trimming were inferred from the DNA itself. The sample yields around 150,000 clones, of which the top ten take up 1% to 1.5%. CDR3 size: 14 residues. Germline loops: CDR1 ENHRY, CDR2 SYGVKD. V was pared by 10 bases and J by 3 bases, with 10 bases of the junction left unmatched. The data belong to a study of cytomegalovirus exposure and HLA in healthy donors. Study observations and caveats: When a later analysis compared HLA-associated TCR beta chains with equally common others, the HLA-associated chains turned out to be more clonally expanded and to have lower generation probabilities. Productive rates of about 90% or about 30% were seen for most TCR beta V segments in an earlier analysis. A few of the chains that were CMV-associated were confirmed in vitro to be specific for CMV antigens.

This TCR was recovered from a woman aged 55-70 years in good health and CMV-seronegative. Material for sequencing was PBMCs. The V and J genes are TRBV10-3 and TRBJ2-3, with 7 bases lining up with TRBD2. CDR3 sequence: CATATSRDTDTQYF. The CDR3 coding sequence is TGTGCCACTGCGACTAGCAGAGATACAGATACGCAGTATTTT.